One and the same sample provided the 28 T cell receptor beta chains below, sequenced in a study of post-analysis software for immune sequencing data. The antigens these receptors bind are not known. Study outcomes and limitations: Compared with controls, patients had more of five TRBV segments, including TRBV5-6, TRBV5-1 and TRBV20-1.

Each TCR beta cDNA library carried unique molecular identifiers. TCRdb re-derived calls from the PCR reads in MiXCR, one entry per CDR3 protein. The sample records around 710,000 distinct CDR3 sequences, just over 45% being singletons. The source material was blood. The receptors were sampled from a girl aged 10 to 17 with multiple sclerosis.

This chain connects TRBV7-8 to TRBJ2-3, with 10 bases matching TRBD2. V was clipped by 1 base and J by 5 bases; unmatched bases: 12. This CDR3 comprises 18 residues. From germline, CDR1 is SGHVS and CDR2 FQNEAQ. The CDR3: CASSLVPAGGPWGDTQYF. The CDR3, as DNA: TGTGCCAGCAGCTTAGTGCCAGCGGGAGGGCCGTGGGGAGATACGCAGTATTTT.

This clonotype has more than one count but fewer than ten. One end of the junction varies from germline; a read error may be responsible. The chain links TRBV28 to TRBJ2-3; D is tentatively TRBD1 or TRBD2 (5 bases each). Looked up from germline, CDR1 is MDHEN and CDR2 is SYDVKM. The CDR3 runs 15 residues. CDR3 protein: CASSWGNTPTHTQYF. CDR3 in DNA: TGTGCCAGCAGTTGGGGGAATACCCCCACACATACGCAGTATTTT. The full variable domain, its missing parts supplied by reference TRBV28 and TRBJ2-3, is DVKVTQSSRYLVKRTGEKVFLECVQDMDHENMFWYRQDPGLGLRLIYFSYDVKMKEKGDIPEGYSVSREKKERFSLILESASTNQTSMYLCASSWGNTPTHTQYFGPGTRLTVL.

The chain carries TRBV7-2 and TRBJ2-7; D may correspond to TRBD1 or TRBD2 (5 bases each). Germline V gene sequence: CDR1 SGHTA, CDR2 FQGNSA. Trimming took 4 bases from V and 2 from J, leaving 12 bases between them. The CDR3 has 14 residues. CDR3 nucleotides: TGTGCCAGCAGCTCTAGGGACCACGCCTACGAGCAGTACTTC. Translation: CASSSRDHAYEQYF.

This chain joins TRBV29-1 and TRBJ2-3; TRBD2 matches at 7 bases. CDR3 length: 19 residues. J lost 0 bases, V lost 4 bases, and 19 bases had no gene match. Germline V gene lookup returns CDR1 SQVTM and CDR2 ANQGSEA. In DNA form, the CDR3 reads TGCAGCGTTGGCCCCCGGTTCGGGGCTAGCGGCCCTAGCACAGATACGCAGTATTTT. It is translated as CSVGPRFGASGPSTDTQYF.

The V call is TRBV10-2, the J call TRBJ1-5, with D maybe TRBD1 (5 bases). This CDR3 region has 14 residues. Trimming took 6 bases from V and 6 from J, leaving 15 bases between them. Germline CDR1 is WSHSY and CDR2 is SAAADI. The CDR3 protein is CASSRQGTGQPQHF. Written as DNA, the CDR3 is TGCGCCAGCAGCAGGCAGGGAACAGGTCAGCCCCAGCATTTT.

This clonotype turned up a few times. A much larger clone lies one base from this, so it may be a read error. The chain is built from TRBV9 and TRBJ2-7; D gene ambiguous. CDR3 length equals 12 residues. Germline V gives CDR1 SGDLS, CDR2 YYNGEE. V lost 0 bases to trimming and J lost 1 base, with 2 bases between them. The CDR3 coding sequence is TGTGCCAGCAGCGTAGTGTCCTACGAGCAGTACTTC. Translation: CASSVVSYEQYF. The full variable domain, its missing parts supplied by reference TRBV9 and TRBJ2-7, is DSGVTQTPKHLITATGQRVTLRCSPRSGDLSVYWYQQSLDQGLQFLIQYYNGEERAKGNILERFSAQQFPDLHSELNLSSLELGDSALYFCASSVVSYEQYFGPGTRLTVT.

The chain couples TRBV7-3 to TRBJ2-3; maybe TRBD2 (6 bases). CDR1 and CDR2 from the germline V gene are SGHTA and FQGTGA. The V end lost 4 bases, the J end lost 6 bases, and 17 bases lay between the germline ends. The length of the CDR3 is 15 residues. This CDR3 is CASSSTSTFGDTQYF. The CDR3 coding sequence is TGTGCCAGCAGCTCCACTAGCACTTTCGGGGATACGCAGTATTTT.

With regard to this clonotype: Sequence at one end of the junction differs from germline and may be a read error. The chain links TRBV20-1 to TRBJ1-4; no reliable D call. Germline CDR1 DFQATT, CDR2 SNEGSKA (reference sequence). This CDR3 contains 16 residues. The DNA of the CDR3 is TGCAGTGCTAGAGATCGCGGGGTTCCTGATAATGAAAAACGGTTTTTT. Amino acid sequence: CSARDRGVPDNEKRFF.

The chain carries TRBV12-3 or TRBV12-4 and TRBJ1-5; perhaps TRBD1 as D (5 bases). This CDR3 contains 12 residues. The V gene lost 7 bases and the J gene lost 3 bases, with 7 bases spanning the gap. The CDR3 nucleotides read TGTGCCAGCACACAGGACAATCAGCCCCAGCATTTT. Translating gives CASTQDNQPQHF.

The rearrangement uses TRBV10-3 and TRBJ2-5; D remains ambiguous. The V gene lost 3 bases and the J gene lost 2 bases, with 19 bases spanning the gap. Germline CDR1 reads ENHRY; CDR2 reads SYGVKD. The CDR3 is made up of 17 amino acids. The CDR3 nucleotides are TGTGCCATCAGTGACCCCCACGCGGAGAGAAGGCAAGAGACCCAGTACTTC. Translated: CAISDPHAERRQETQYF.

The chain is built from TRBV6-5 and TRBJ2-1, with D perhaps being TRBD1 or TRBD2 (5 bases each). CDR3 size: 14 residues. The V and J ends lost 2 bases and 9 bases respectively, with 14 bases between them. Looked up from germline, CDR1 is MNHEY and CDR2 is SVGAGI. Here the CDR3 reads CASSYTEGWVEQFF. DNA for the CDR3: TGTGCCAGCAGTTACACAGAGGGGTGGGTTGAGCAGTTCTTC.

The chain couples TRBV20-1 to TRBJ2-5; 7 bases fit TRBD1. The DNA end is more similar to TRBJ2-7, so the J call may be wrong. This CDR3 has 13 amino acids. Germline V gene lookup returns CDR1 DFQATT and CDR2 SNEGSKA (reference sequence). The CDR3 bases are TGCAGTGCTGACATACGACAGGGCCACGAGCAGTACTTC. Its translation is CSADIRQGHEQYF.

The V and J genes are TRBV21-1 and TRBJ2-1; the table's TRBD1 call for D was not verified on the DNA. TRBV21-1 is flagged as a pseudogene. The CDR3 consists of 16 residues. As DNA, the CDR3 is TGTGCCAGCAGACCACCGGGACAGGGCTCCTACAATGAGCAGTTCTTC. Protein sequence: CASRPPGQGSYNEQFF.

This clonotype has more than one count but fewer than ten. The chain employs TRBV4-3 and TRBJ2-1; D not resolved. Trimming shortened V by 0 bases and J by 6 bases, and 12 bases separated the two germline ends. CDR3 size: 15 residues. Looked up from germline, CDR1 is LGHNA and CDR2 is YSLEER. CDR3 loop: CASSQDPRLSNEQFF. The CDR3 DNA follows: TGCGCCAGCAGCCAAGATCCCAGGCTTAGCAATGAGCAGTTCTTC.

The V and J genes are TRBV5-1 and TRBJ1-5; no reliable D call. CDR1 SGHRS and CDR2 YFSETQ come from the germline V gene. Trimming took off 7 bases at V and 2 bases at J, with 13 bases between the two ends. The CDR3 consists of 14 residues. In DNA, the CDR3 is TGCGCCAGCTGCGGCAGTGGAGGCAATCAGCCCCAGCATTTT. It codes for CASCGSGGNQPQHF. The variable domain in full, completed from reference TRBV5-1 and TRBJ1-5, reads KAGVTQTPRYLIKTRGQQVTLSCSPISGHRSVSWYQQTPGQGLQFLFEYFSETQRNKGNFPGRFSGRQFSNSRSEMNVSTLELGDSALYLCASCGSGGNQPQHFGDGTRLSIL.

The gene calls are TRBV25-1 and TRBJ1-1, with 7 bases fitting TRBD1. The CDR3 contains 15 residues. Germline V CDR1 and CDR2: MGHDK, SYGVNS. Trimming removed 3 bases from V and 0 bases from J; junction bases left unmatched: 4. CDR3 sequence (DNA): TGTGCCAGCAGTGACCACAGGGGAATGAACACTGAAGCTTTCTTT. Protein product: CASSDHRGMNTEAFF.

This clonotype has only a few counts. The rearrangement links TRBV3-1 to TRBJ2-3; 7 positions agree with TRBD2. The V segment lost 0 bases and the J segment 2 bases; nucleotides outside the gene matches: 5. The CDR3 is 16 amino acids. Germline V lookup: CDR1 LGHDT, CDR2 YNNKEL (reference sequence). This chain's CDR3 is CASSQDSSGYTDTQYF. The CDR3 DNA reads as TGTGCCAGCAGCCAAGACTCTAGCGGATACACAGATACGCAGTATTTT.

This chain connects TRBV9 to TRBJ2-3, with D unclear. V lost 0 bases, J lost 1 base, and 6 bases lay in between. The CDR3 has 14 residues. Germline lookup yields CDR1 SGDLS and CDR2 YYNGEE. In nucleotides, the CDR3 is TGTGCCAGCAGCGTAGGGTGGGGCACAGATACGCAGTATTTT. Protein: CASSVGWGTDTQYF.

The V and J genes are TRBV7-6 and TRBJ2-1; the match to TRBD2 covers 10 bases. Per germline, CDR1 SGHVS and CDR2 FNYEAQ. This CDR3 comprises 16 residues. The ends lost 1 base at V and 7 bases at J; junction bases unmatched: 7. Written as DNA, the CDR3 is TGTGCCAGCAGCTTAGTGGGAACTAGCGGGAAGAATGAGCAGTTCTTC. It yields the protein CASSLVGTSGKNEQFF. The complete variable domain, with remaining parts taken from reference TRBV7-6 and TRBJ2-1, reads GAGVSQSPRYKVTKRGQDVALRCDPISGHVSLYWYRQALGQGPEFLTYFNYEAQQDKSGLPNDRFSAERPEGSISTLTIQRTEQRDSAMYRCASSLVGTSGKNEQFFGPGTRLTVL.

V gene TRBV19 combines with J gene TRBJ1-1; 7 nucleotides line up with TRBD1. The V and J ends lost 3 bases and 2 bases, in that order; junction bases with no gene match: 9. Germline V gene sequence: CDR1 LNHDA, CDR2 SQIVND (reference sequence). CDR3 size: 16 residues. CDR3 sequence (DNA): TGTGCCAGTAGTATGGAGACAGGGAGGAAAAACACTGAAGCTTTCTTT. It translates to CASSMETGRKNTEAFF.

V is TRBV7-2 and J is TRBJ2-5, with a possible D match to TRBD1 (5 bases). Germline V CDR1 and CDR2: SGHTA, FQGNSA. The CDR3 is 17 amino acids. Trimming pared 1 base from V and 2 bases from J, leaving 17 bases between. Here the CDR3 DNA reads TGTGCCAGCAGCTTAGATCTGACAGCCATCCAACAAGAGACCCAGTACTTC. Encoded protein: CASSLDLTAIQQETQYF. Supplemented by reference TRBV7-2 and TRBJ2-5, the full variable domain reads GAGVSQSPSNKVTEKGKDVELRCDPISGHTALYWYRQSLGQGLEFLIYFQGNSAPDKSGLPSDRFSAERTGGSVSTLTIQRTQQEDSAVYLCASSLDLTAIQQETQYFGPGTRLLVL.

The gene calls are TRBV14 and TRBJ1-2; D is unresolved. From germline, CDR1 is SGHDN and CDR2 FVKESK. V was trimmed by 4 bases and J by 8 bases, leaving 14 bases between them. This CDR3 has 13 amino acids. CDR3 bases: TGTGCCAGCAGCCCTAGACTCGACGCGGGCTACACCTTC. It codes for CASSPRLDAGYTF.

The J gene is TRBJ1-2, the V gene TRBV5-1; TRBD1 aligns across 7 bases. Germline-derived CDR1 and CDR2 are SGHRS and YFSETQ. With 4 bases clipped from V and 3 bases from J, the junction kept 6 bases outside the gene matches. The CDR3 contains 14 residues. Here the CDR3 reads CASSGSDRDYGYTF. The CDR3 DNA is TGCGCCAGCAGCGGCTCCGACAGGGACTATGGCTACACCTTC.

The chain recombines TRBV20-1 with TRBJ2-1; TRBD1 agrees at 7 bases. The J segment lost 6 bases and the V segment lost 6 bases, leaving 5 bases of the junction unmatched. Germline V gene lookup returns CDR1 DFQATT and CDR2 SNEGSKA (reference sequence). The CDR3 has 12 amino acids. CDR3 sequence: CSARGMRNEQFF. The CDR3 nucleotides read TGCAGTGCCAGGGGGATGCGCAATGAGCAGTTCTTC.

J is TRBJ1-2 and V is TRBV6-5, with TRBD1 matching over 9 bases. CDR3 size: 13 residues. The trim removed 5 bases at V and 12 bases at J, leaving 10 bases unmatched. Germline V gives CDR1 MNHEY, CDR2 SVGAGI. CDR3 DNA: TGTGCCAGCAGTGCGGAAAGGACAGGGGTCCACACCTTC. Protein sequence: CASSAERTGVHTF.

The chain combines TRBV7-9 with TRBJ1-4; D gene uncertain. V gave up 5 bases and J gave up 8 bases, with 15 bases separating them. CDR1 and CDR2 (germline): SEHNR, FQNEAQ (reference sequence). CDR3 length: 14 residues. The CDR3, as DNA: TGTGCCAGCAGCCGTCAGTGGTCTCCCGAAAAACTGTTTTTT. Translation gives CASSRQWSPEKLFF.

The gene calls are TRBV28 and TRBJ2-1; D uncertain. Germline assignment: CDR1 MDHEN and CDR2 SYDVKM. This CDR3 contains 14 residues. V shed 6 bases and J shed 8 bases, with 17 bases lying between them. The CDR3 region is CASSPWERVHEQFF. In nucleotides, the CDR3 is TGTGCCAGCAGCCCATGGGAAAGGGTCCATGAGCAGTTCTTC.

The chain links TRBV21-1 to TRBJ2-7; the table's D call, TRBD2, has no DNA check behind it. TRBV21-1 is labeled a pseudogene. This CDR3 comprises 14 residues. The chain's CDR3 is CASSKEVAHPGQYF. The CDR3, as DNA: TGTGCCAGCAGCAAAGAGGTAGCCCACCCTGGGCAGTACTTC.